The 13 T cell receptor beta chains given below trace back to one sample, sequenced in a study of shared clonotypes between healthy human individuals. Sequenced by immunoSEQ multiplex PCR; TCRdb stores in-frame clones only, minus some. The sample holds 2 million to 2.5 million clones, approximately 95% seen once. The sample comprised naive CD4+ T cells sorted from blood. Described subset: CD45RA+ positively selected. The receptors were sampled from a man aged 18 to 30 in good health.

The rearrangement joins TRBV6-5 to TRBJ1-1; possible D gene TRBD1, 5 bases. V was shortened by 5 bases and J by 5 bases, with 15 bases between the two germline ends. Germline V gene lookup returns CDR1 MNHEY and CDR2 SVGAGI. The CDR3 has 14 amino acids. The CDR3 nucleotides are TGTGCCAGCAGTGGGGCAGGGTTGGTGACTGAAGCTTTCTTT. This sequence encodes CASSGAGLVTEAFF.

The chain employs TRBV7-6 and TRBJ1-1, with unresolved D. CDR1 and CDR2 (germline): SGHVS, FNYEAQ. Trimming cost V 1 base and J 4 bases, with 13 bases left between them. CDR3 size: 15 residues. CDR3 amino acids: CASSLEGIVGTEAFF. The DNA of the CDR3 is TGTGCCAGCAGCTTAGAGGGCATTGTGGGCACTGAAGCTTTCTTT.

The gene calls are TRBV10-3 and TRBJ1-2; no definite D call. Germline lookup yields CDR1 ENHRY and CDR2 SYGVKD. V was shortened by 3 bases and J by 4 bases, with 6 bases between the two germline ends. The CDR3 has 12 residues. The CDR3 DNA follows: TGTGCCATCAGTGATCTGTTCTATGGCTACACCTTC. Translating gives CAISDLFYGYTF.

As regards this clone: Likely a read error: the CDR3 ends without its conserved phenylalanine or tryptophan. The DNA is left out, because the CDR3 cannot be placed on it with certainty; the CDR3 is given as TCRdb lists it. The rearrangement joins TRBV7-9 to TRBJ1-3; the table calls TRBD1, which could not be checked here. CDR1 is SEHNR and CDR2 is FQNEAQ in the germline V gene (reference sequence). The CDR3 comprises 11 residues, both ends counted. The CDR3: CASRKEGTALL.

Here the CDR3 DNA reads TGTGCCAGTAGGGGAGCGGATCCTTACAATGAGCAGTTCTTC. Amino acid sequence: CASRGADPYNEQFF. The genes are TRBV19 and TRBJ2-1, with D perhaps matching TRBD2 (5 bases). The V end lost 6 bases, the J end lost 4 bases, and 13 bases lay between the germline ends. The CDR3 loop spans 14 amino acids. CDR1 LNHDA and CDR2 SQIVND come from the germline V gene (reference sequence).

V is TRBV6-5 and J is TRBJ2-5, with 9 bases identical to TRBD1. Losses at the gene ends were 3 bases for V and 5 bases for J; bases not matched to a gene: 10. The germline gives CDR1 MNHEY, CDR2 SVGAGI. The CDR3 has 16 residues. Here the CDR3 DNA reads TGTGCCAGCAGTTATTCACCAACAGGGGGCGGTGAGACCCAGTACTTC. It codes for CASSYSPTGGGETQYF.

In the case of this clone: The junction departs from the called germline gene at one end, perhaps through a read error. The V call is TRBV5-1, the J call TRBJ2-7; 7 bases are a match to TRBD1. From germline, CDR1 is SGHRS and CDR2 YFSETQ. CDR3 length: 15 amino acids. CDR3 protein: CASRQGQGGSNEQYF. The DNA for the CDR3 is TGCGCCAGCAGACAAGGACAAGGGGGCTCCAACGAGCAGTACTTC. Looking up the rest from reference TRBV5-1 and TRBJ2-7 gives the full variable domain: KAGVTQTPRYLIKTRGQQVTLSCSPISGHRSVSWYQQTPGQGLQFLFEYFSETQRNKGNFPGRFSGRQFSNSRSEMNVSTLELGDSALYLCASRQGQGGSNEQYFGPGTRLTVT.

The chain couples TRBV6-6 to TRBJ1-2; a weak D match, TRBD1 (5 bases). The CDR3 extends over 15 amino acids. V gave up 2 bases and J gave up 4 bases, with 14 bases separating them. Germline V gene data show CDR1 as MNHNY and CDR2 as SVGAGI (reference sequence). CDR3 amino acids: CASSYRGEISYGYTF. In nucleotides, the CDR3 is TGTGCCAGCAGTTACCGGGGGGAGATCAGCTATGGCTACACCTTC.

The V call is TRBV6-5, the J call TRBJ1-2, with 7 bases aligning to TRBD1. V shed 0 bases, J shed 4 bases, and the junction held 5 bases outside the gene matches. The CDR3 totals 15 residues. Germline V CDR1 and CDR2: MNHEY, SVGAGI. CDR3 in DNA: TGTGCCAGCAGTTACTCGACCTGGACAGGCTATGGCTACACCTTC. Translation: CASSYSTWTGYGYTF.

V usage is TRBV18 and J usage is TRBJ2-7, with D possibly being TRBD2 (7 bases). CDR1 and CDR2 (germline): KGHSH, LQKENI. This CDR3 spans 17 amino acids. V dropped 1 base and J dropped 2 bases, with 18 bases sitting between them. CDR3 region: CASSPLGGPTDTYEQYF. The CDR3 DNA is TGTGCCAGCTCACCACTCGGGGGGCCCACCGACACCTACGAGCAGTACTTC.

In DNA form, the CDR3 reads TGTGCCATCAGTGGAATGGGGGGAGATACGCAGTATTTT. Amino acid sequence: CAISGMGGDTQYF. The rearrangement links TRBV10-3 to TRBJ2-3, with D possibly matching TRBD2 (6 bases). Germline assignment: CDR1 ENHRY and CDR2 SYGVKD. V shed 4 bases and J shed 5 bases, with 10 bases lying between them. The length of the CDR3 is 13 residues.

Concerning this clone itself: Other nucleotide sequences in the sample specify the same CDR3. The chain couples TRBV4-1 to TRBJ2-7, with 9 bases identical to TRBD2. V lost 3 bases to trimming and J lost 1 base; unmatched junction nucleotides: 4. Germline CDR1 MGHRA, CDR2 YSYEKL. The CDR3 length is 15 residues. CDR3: CASSQPTSGSYEQYF. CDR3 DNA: TGCGCCAGCAGCCAGCCGACTAGCGGATCCTACGAGCAGTACTTC.

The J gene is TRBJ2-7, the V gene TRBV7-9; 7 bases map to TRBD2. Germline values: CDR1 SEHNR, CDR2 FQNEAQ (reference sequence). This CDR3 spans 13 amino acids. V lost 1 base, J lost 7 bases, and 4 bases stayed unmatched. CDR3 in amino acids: CASSLEGRGEQYF. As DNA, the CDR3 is TGTGCCAGCAGCTTAGAGGGGAGGGGAGAGCAGTACTTC.